The 4 T cell receptor beta chains presented below share a single source sample, sequenced in a study of blood T cells in healthy people across ages. Combining a sample-barcoded 5' primer with a J-beta primer mix, a second PCR ran for about 6 to 12 cycles. TCRdb reanalysed the 5' RACE reads using MiXCR and keeps one entry per CDR3 protein. This sample has 600,000 to 1,000,000 distinct CDR3 sequences, with 20% to 25% found just once. The same data also went into a second study, on T cells of mothers and their children.

The sequenced sample was blood. These receptors were taken from a boy younger than 18 in good health.

This clonotype appeared a few times. V is TRBV5-1 and J is TRBJ2-1, with 10 bases fitting TRBD2. J was trimmed by 14 bases and V by 1 base; bases with no gene match: 3. The CDR3 contains 12 residues. Germline V gene lookup returns CDR1 SGHRS and CDR2 YFSETQ. DNA of the CDR3: TGCGCCAGCAGCTTGCCTGGGACTAGCGAGTTCTTC. It is translated as CASSLPGTSEFF.

The V and J genes are TRBV5-1 and TRBJ2-2; D remains unclear. Trimming removed 4 bases from V and 2 bases from J, with 12 bases in between. Germline V lookup: CDR1 SGHRS, CDR2 YFSETQ. The CDR3 runs 15 residues. The CDR3 DNA reads as TGCGCCAGCAGCCAGGATTTTAGCAACACCGGGGAGCTGTTTTTT. Protein sequence: CASSQDFSNTGELFF.

This clonotype turned up a few times. This chain links TRBV6-1 with TRBJ2-4; D uncertain. Per germline, CDR1 MNHNS and CDR2 SASEGT. The CDR3 extends over 14 amino acids. The germline V and J ends were trimmed by 2 bases and 4 bases, with 9 bases remaining between them. CDR3 sequence (DNA): TGTGCCAGCAGTGAACAGCCAGGAAAAAACATTCAGTACTTC. Amino acids: CASSEQPGKNIQYF.

In this sample, this clonotype turned up many times. The CDR3 loop reads CASSPKLNYGYTF. As DNA, the CDR3 is TGTGCCAGTTCTCCCAAGCTTAACTATGGCTACACCTTC. The V and J genes are TRBV27 and TRBJ1-2, with D hard to call. CDR3 length equals 13 residues. Germline V gene data show CDR1 as MNHEY and CDR2 as SMNVEV (reference sequence). Trimming removed 9 bases at V and 1 base at J, with 12 bases between.